These T cell receptor beta chains were read from a single sample in a study of regulatory T cells in long-lasting Graves disease. TCRdb used MiXCR to reprocess the multiplex PCR reads, holding one entry per CDR3 protein. This table has roughly 610,000 distinct CDR3 sequences, more than 15% appearing once. The sample also formed part of further work on T cells in Graves' hyperthyroidism and ophthalmopathy.

Sequencing was performed on peripheral blood mononuclear cells (PBMCs), taken at new diagnosis, from a patient treated with antithyroid drugs. All receptors come from a man between 18 and 29 years old with Graves disease. Each CDR3 is given with its conserved first and last residue. The order of the fields is clone size, D gene, V gene, J gene, CDR3 protein, CDR3 DNA. A D gene is named only where the DNA matches it firmly. Clone size is given for some rows only: seen once, a few or many times, or a class if the clone is expanded.

abundance: many; d_gene: NA; v_gene: TRBV11-2; j_gene: TRBJ2-3; CDR3aa: CASSPWLGGTDTQYF; CDR3nt: TGTGCCAGCAGCCCCTGGTTGGGTGGGACAGATACGCAGTATTTT
abundance: many; d_gene: NA; v_gene: TRBV7-8; j_gene: TRBJ2-2; CDR3aa: CASSLLRDQGAGELFF; CDR3nt: TGTGCCAGCAGCCTGCTGCGGGACCAGGGGGCCGGGGAGCTGTTTTTT
abundance: NA; d_gene: NA; v_gene: TRBV4-1; j_gene: TRBJ2-3; CDR3aa: CASSQERGTYTDTQYF; CDR3nt: TGCGCCAGCAGCCAAGAACGCGGGACTTACACAGATACGCAGTATTTT
abundance: many; d_gene: TRBD2; v_gene: TRBV20-1; j_gene: TRBJ2-1; CDR3aa: CSARAGGPPYNEQFF; CDR3nt: TGCAGTGCTCGAGCGGGAGGGCCCCCCTACAATGAGCAGTTCTTC
abundance: NA; d_gene: TRBD2; v_gene: TRBV7-2; j_gene: TRBJ2-1; CDR3aa: CASTPMAGDGNEQFF; CDR3nt: TGTGCCAGCACCCCGATGGCGGGAGACGGAAATGAGCAGTTCTTC
abundance: many; d_gene: TRBD1; v_gene: TRBV7-8; j_gene: TRBJ1-2; CDR3aa: CASSTHRGQGDYGYTF; CDR3nt: TGTGCCAGCAGCACACACAGGGGGCAAGGCGACTATGGCTACACCTTC
abundance: many; d_gene: TRBD2; v_gene: TRBV11-2; j_gene: TRBJ2-5; CDR3aa: CASSPSGSIGETQYF; CDR3nt: TGTGCCAGCAGCCCGAGCGGGAGTATAGGAGAGACCCAGTACTTC
abundance: few; d_gene: TRBD2; v_gene: TRBV5-6; j_gene: TRBJ2-1; CDR3aa: CASSLASGRATNEQFF; CDR3nt: TGTGCCAGCAGCTTGGCCAGCGGGAGGGCCACCAATGAGCAGTTCTTC
abundance: many; d_gene: TRBD1; v_gene: TRBV6-1; j_gene: TRBJ2-2; CDR3aa: CASSGDRAGYTGELFF; CDR3nt: TGTGCCAGCAGTGGGGACAGAGCCGGGTACACCGGGGAGCTGTTTTTT
abundance: many; d_gene: TRBD2; v_gene: TRBV29-1; j_gene: TRBJ2-1; CDR3aa: CSVRREFYNEQFF; CDR3nt: TGCAGCGTTCGGCGGGAGTTCTACAATGAGCAGTTCTTC
abundance: once; d_gene: TRBD1; v_gene: TRBV5-4; j_gene: TRBJ2-3; CDR3aa: CASSWTGGGVNTQYF; CDR3nt: TGTGCCAGCAGCTGGACAGGGGGCGGAGTAAATACGCAGTATTTT
abundance: few; d_gene: TRBD2; v_gene: TRBV20-1; j_gene: TRBJ2-2; CDR3aa: CSARDRRGTSGRALNTGELFF; CDR3nt: TGCAGTGCTAGAGATCGGCGGGGGACTAGCGGGAGGGCCCTGAACACCGGGGAGCTGTTTTTT
abundance: few; d_gene: NA; v_gene: TRBV10-2; j_gene: TRBJ1-5; CDR3aa: CASSESPGGGGNQPQHF; CDR3nt: TGCGCCAGCAGTGAGTCTCCCGGGGGGGGCGGCAATCAGCCCCAGCATTTT
abundance: many; d_gene: NA; v_gene: TRBV12-3/TRBV12-4; j_gene: TRBJ2-3; CDR3aa: CASSPRGDTQYF; CDR3nt: TGTGCCAGCAGCCCCCGAGGCGATACGCAGTATTTT
abundance: NA; d_gene: NA; v_gene: TRBV20-1; j_gene: TRBJ2-2; CDR3aa: CSASGESNTGELFF; CDR3nt: TGCAGTGCTAGTGGGGAGTCGAACACCGGGGAGCTGTTTTTT
abundance: many; d_gene: NA; v_gene: TRBV7-9; j_gene: TRBJ2-1; CDR3aa: CASTTGGKQFEQFF; CDR3nt: TGTGCCAGCACCACAGGTGGGAAACAATTTGAGCAGTTCTTC
abundance: many; d_gene: TRBD1; v_gene: TRBV28; j_gene: TRBJ1-4; CDR3aa: CASSSTGQGGEKLFF; CDR3nt: TGTGCCAGCAGCTCCACTGGACAGGGAGGTGAAAAACTGTTTTTT
abundance: many; d_gene: TRBD2; v_gene: TRBV20-1; j_gene: TRBJ2-3; CDR3aa: CSARDGTSGSHTQYF; CDR3nt: TGCAGTGCTAGAGACGGGACTAGCGGGAGTCATACGCAGTATTTT
abundance: NA; d_gene: NA; v_gene: TRBV6-1; j_gene: TRBJ2-5; CDR3aa: CASSEFSVGETQYF; CDR3nt: TGTGCCAGCAGTGAATTCTCGGTAGGGGAGACCCAGTACTTC
abundance: few; d_gene: TRBD2; v_gene: TRBV11-2; j_gene: TRBJ2-1; CDR3aa: CASSLQSSGLDKFF; CDR3nt: TGTGCCAGCAGCTTACAGTCCTCCGGACTAGACAAGTTCTTC
abundance: few; d_gene: NA; v_gene: TRBV5-1; j_gene: TRBJ2-6; CDR3aa: CASSFNRVSWANVLTF; CDR3nt: TGCGCCAGCAGCTTTAACAGGGTTAGCTGGGCCAACGTCCTGACTTTC
abundance: many; d_gene: NA; v_gene: TRBV6-1; j_gene: TRBJ1-6; CDR3aa: CASRTMEGLSSPLHF; CDR3nt: TGTGCCAGCAGGACCATGGAGGGTTTGAGTTCACCCCTCCACTTT
abundance: few; d_gene: TRBD1; v_gene: TRBV2; j_gene: TRBJ2-2; CDR3aa: CASRDRDRGNGELFF; CDR3nt: TGTGCCAGCAGAGACCGGGACAGGGGTAACGGGGAGCTGTTTTTT
abundance: NA; d_gene: NA; v_gene: TRBV3-1; j_gene: TRBJ1-2; CDR3aa: CASSQGIGEGYTF; CDR3nt: TGTGCCAGCAGCCAAGGGATCGGGGAAGGCTACACCTTC
abundance: many; d_gene: TRBD2; v_gene: TRBV5-1; j_gene: TRBJ2-5; CDR3aa: CASSLGLAGAQETQYF; CDR3nt: TGCGCCAGCAGCTTGGGACTAGCGGGAGCCCAAGAGACCCAGTACTTC
abundance: NA; d_gene: TRBD1; v_gene: TRBV4-1; j_gene: TRBJ2-7; CDR3aa: CASSRADRGRGIYEQYF; CDR3nt: TGCGCCAGCAGCCGGGCTGACAGGGGTCGAGGGATATACGAGCAGTACTTC
abundance: many; d_gene: NA; v_gene: TRBV30; j_gene: TRBJ2-3; CDR3aa: CAWSFQSPDTQYF; CDR3nt: TGTGCCTGGAGTTTTCAGTCCCCAGATACGCAGTATTTT
abundance: many; d_gene: NA; v_gene: TRBV18; j_gene: TRBJ1-5; CDR3aa: CASSHGSGGDQPQHF; CDR3nt: TGTGCCAGCTCGCATGGTTCAGGAGGAGATCAGCCCCAGCATTTT
abundance: once; d_gene: NA; v_gene: TRBV20-1; j_gene: TRBJ2-2; CDR3aa: CTGTGDTGELFF; CDR3nt: TGCACGGGAACGGGGGACACCGGGGAGCTGTTTTTT
abundance: many; d_gene: TRBD2; v_gene: TRBV5-1; j_gene: TRBJ2-2; CDR3aa: CASSLATSGNTGELFF; CDR3nt: TGCGCCAGCAGCTTGGCCACTAGCGGGAACACCGGGGAGCTGTTTTTT